These T cell receptor beta chains were read from a single sample in a study of CD8 T cells in ankylosing spondylitis. TCRdb processed the 5' RACE reads anew with MiXCR; each CDR3 protein has one entry. The table includes around 230,000 distinct CDR3 sequences, 8% to 10% detected once. Sequencing was done on a sample of blood, either unsorted or a sorted T cell fraction (not recorded which). All receptors derive from a female donor with ankylosing spondylitis or in good health (not recorded which). CDR3s include the opening cysteine and the closing phenylalanine or tryptophan. D genes are given only for firm matches. The size of a clone is reported for some rows only, either as once, few or many, or as a class for expanded clones.

clone_size d_call j_call v_call cdr3_nt cdr3_aa
many NA TRBJ2-2 TRBV11-2 TGTGCCAGCAGGGCCGGGGAAAACACCGGGGAGCTGTTTTTT CASRAGENTGELFF
NA NA TRBJ2-5 TRBV25-1 TGTGCCAGCAGTGAAAAGGCGAGGGAGACCCAGTACTTC CASSEKARETQYF
many TRBD2 TRBJ2-3 TRBV10-3 TGTGCCATCAGTGACGGGACTAGCTTCAGCACAGATACGCAGTATTTT CAISDGTSFSTDTQYF
many NA TRBJ2-1 TRBV14 TGTGCCAGCAGCCGTCTAGCTTTCAATGAGCAGTTCTTC CASSRLAFNEQFF
many NA TRBJ2-1 TRBV20-1 TGCAGTGTCTTGCGGAATGGCAAACGGCCCTTATCTTACAATGAGCAGTTCTTC CSVLRNGKRPLSYNEQFF
many NA TRBJ2-7 TRBV29-1 TGCAGCGTTGTAGGGGCGCGCGAGCAGTACTTC CSVVGAREQYF
many NA TRBJ1-3 TRBV7-8 TGTGCCAGCAGCTTAGAGATGGGCTCTGGAAACACCATATATTTT CASSLEMGSGNTIYF
NA NA TRBJ2-3 TRBV7-9 TGTGCCAGCAGCTTAAGCCCGGAGGACACAGATACGCAGTATTTT CASSLSPEDTDTQYF
many TRBD2 TRBJ2-1 TRBV5-1 TGCGCCAGCAGCGTAGGCGGGAGCCCCCCGGCCAATGAGCAGTTCTTC CASSVGGSPPANEQFF
many TRBD2 TRBJ2-1 TRBV5-1 TGCGCCAGTCGGACTAGCGAAAACAATGAGCAGTTCTTC CASRTSENNEQFF
few TRBD2 TRBJ2-2 TRBV6-1 TGTGCCTCCGGGGGGCCTAGCGGGAGATGGGCCGGGGAGCTGTTTTTT CASGGPSGRWAGELFF
many NA TRBJ2-1 TRBV5-5 TGTGCCAGCAGCTTGGAGGGCTATATCAATGAGCAGTTCTTC CASSLEGYINEQFF
many TRBD1 TRBJ2-2 TRBV6-2/TRBV6-3 TGTGCCAGCCTAGGGACAGCCGGAACCACCGGGGAGCTGTTTTTT CASLGTAGTTGELFF
many NA TRBJ2-1 TRBV7-3 TGTGCCAGCAGCTTACTACTAGGGGCCGGGATGCAGTTCTTC CASSLLLGAGMQFF
many TRBD1 TRBJ2-3 TRBV6-1 TGTGCCAGCAGATTCGGGGACAGGAACACAGATACGCAGTATTTT CASRFGDRNTDTQYF
NA NA TRBJ2-1 TRBV12-2 TGTGCAAGTCGCCCTGCAGGGAGACCGACGCCGGTTGAGCAGTTCTTC CASRPAGRPTPVEQFF
many TRBD2 TRBJ2-3 TRBV4-3 TGCGCCAGCAGCCAAGACCCTCTCGCGGGGGTGGATACGCAGTATTTT CASSQDPLAGVDTQYF
many NA TRBJ1-1 TRBV5-1 TGCGCCAGCAGCATGGGAGACACTGAAGCTTTCTTT CASSMGDTEAFF
many TRBD1 TRBJ1-1 TRBV6-6 TGTGCCAGCAGTTCCGGGACAGGGGAGGCTGAAGCTTTCTTT CASSSGTGEAEAFF
many TRBD1 TRBJ1-2 TRBV6-2/TRBV6-3 TGTGCCAGCAGTTACATGGGACAGGGATATGGCTACACCTTC CASSYMGQGYGYTF
many NA TRBJ1-5 TRBV7-9 TGTGCCAGCAGCCTCCTCAATCAGCCCCAGCATTTT CASSLLNQPQHF
many TRBD2 TRBJ2-1 TRBV4-3 TGCGCCAGCAGCCAGGATAGCGGGAGTAGGTCCTACAATGAGCAGTTCTTC CASSQDSGSRSYNEQFF
many NA TRBJ2-1 TRBV12-3/TRBV12-4 TGTGCCAGCAGTTTCAAGGGGGAGCGGGATGAGCAGTTCTTC CASSFKGERDEQFF
many NA TRBJ1-5 TRBV5-1 TGCGCCAGCAGCCCGGACGGTGGCAATCAGCCCCAGCATTTT CASSPDGGNQPQHF
many NA TRBJ2-7 TRBV4-3 TGCGCCAGCAGCCAAGATTATGTCGGGGCAGGGTACGAGCAGTACTTC CASSQDYVGAGYEQYF
many TRBD2 TRBJ2-1 TRBV5-1 TGCGCCAGCAGTTCCGGGACTAGGGATGAGCAGTTCTTC CASSSGTRDEQFF
NA NA TRBJ1-2 TRBV5-1 TGCTCCAGCGGCTTGCGGGGGACGGATGGCTACACCTTC CSSGLRGTDGYTF
many NA TRBJ1-1 TRBV5-1 TGCGCCAGCAGCTTGTCTTCGGGGACTGAAGCTTTCTTT CASSLSSGTEAFF
few NA TRBJ1-5 TRBV2 TGTGCCAGCAGCCTTTCGGACATTAGCAATCAGCCCCAGCATTTT CASSLSDISNQPQHF
many TRBD2 TRBJ2-3 TRBV9 TGTGCCAGCAGCGTAAGTCGAAAGGGACGGGATCAAGCGGGAGTCCAGTATTTT CASSVSRKGRDQAGVQYF
many NA TRBJ2-3 TRBV12-5 TGTGCTAGTGCTACGGATACTAGCACAGATACGCAGTATTTT CASATDTSTDTQYF
NA NA TRBJ1-1 TRBV7-2 TGTGCCGGCCGGGACATTAACACTGAAGCTTTCTTT CAGRDINTEAFF
many TRBD2 TRBJ2-1 TRBV6-1 TGTGCCAGCAGTAAGACTAGCGGGGACTACAATGAGCAGTTCTTC CASSKTSGDYNEQFF
many NA TRBJ2-1 TRBV2 TGTGCCAGCAGTGATCTTCCGAACTCCTACAATGAGCAGTTCTTC CASSDLPNSYNEQFF
many NA TRBJ2-1 TRBV7-9 TGTGCCAGCAGCTTAGTTCTAGCTGGGAATGAGCAGTTCTTC CASSLVLAGNEQFF
few NA TRBJ2-1 TRBV2 TGTGCCAGCAGTGGCCCTTTTGACCGGAATGAGCAGTTCTTC CASSGPFDRNEQFF
few NA TRBJ2-1 TRBV30 TGTGCCTCAACCGGACAGTCCTCACTTAATGAGCAGTTCTTC CASTGQSSLNEQFF
many NA TRBJ2-7 TRBV7-9 TGTGCCAGCAGCCAAAGGTCGGGACGGCGGATAGGGGAGCAGTACTTC CASSQRSGRRIGEQYF
many NA TRBJ2-3 TRBV12-3/TRBV12-4 TGTGCCAGCAGTTTACAAACTAGCACAGATACGCAGTATTTT CASSLQTSTDTQYF
NA NA TRBJ2-5 TRBV27 TGTGCCAGCAGTCTCACAGGGACTCCAAGAGAGACCCAGTACTTC CASSLTGTPRETQYF
many TRBD1 TRBJ2-5 TRBV10-3 TGTGCCATCAGTGAGTCGGGACAGTACCCACCCGAGACCCAGTACTTC CAISESGQYPPETQYF
many NA TRBJ2-1 TRBV5-1 TGCGCCAGCAGCTTGACAGGGGGGGAAAATGAGCAGTTCTTC CASSLTGGENEQFF